This T cell receptor (beta chain) appears in the sequencing data of a study of early T cells in non-severe SARS-CoV-2 infection. General study points: VDJdb matching skewed toward anti-spike CD8 responses, missing private and CD4 specificities.

This clonotype was detected many times. No antigen is known for it. V lost 3 bases, J lost 4 bases, and 6 bases stayed unmatched. The CDR3 is 15 residues long. Germline V CDR1 and CDR2: PRHDT, FYEKMQ (reference sequence). Unique molecular identifiers (one per individual cDNA molecule) were attached. MiXCR was run by TCRdb on the 5' RACE reads, yielding one entry per CDR3 protein. The profile shows about 72,000 distinct CDR3 sequences, around 10% of them singletons. V usage is TRBV13 and J usage is TRBJ2-1, with 7 bases aligning to TRBD2. The sequences come from whole blood, collected at baseline. This clonotype was obtained from an adult who was a healthcare worker with PCR-confirmed SARS-CoV-2 infection or an uninfected control (not recorded which). In DNA, the CDR3 is TGTGCCAGCAGCTTCCTGCTAGCGGAGTACAATGAGCAGTTCTTC. Its translation: CASSFLLAEYNEQFF.